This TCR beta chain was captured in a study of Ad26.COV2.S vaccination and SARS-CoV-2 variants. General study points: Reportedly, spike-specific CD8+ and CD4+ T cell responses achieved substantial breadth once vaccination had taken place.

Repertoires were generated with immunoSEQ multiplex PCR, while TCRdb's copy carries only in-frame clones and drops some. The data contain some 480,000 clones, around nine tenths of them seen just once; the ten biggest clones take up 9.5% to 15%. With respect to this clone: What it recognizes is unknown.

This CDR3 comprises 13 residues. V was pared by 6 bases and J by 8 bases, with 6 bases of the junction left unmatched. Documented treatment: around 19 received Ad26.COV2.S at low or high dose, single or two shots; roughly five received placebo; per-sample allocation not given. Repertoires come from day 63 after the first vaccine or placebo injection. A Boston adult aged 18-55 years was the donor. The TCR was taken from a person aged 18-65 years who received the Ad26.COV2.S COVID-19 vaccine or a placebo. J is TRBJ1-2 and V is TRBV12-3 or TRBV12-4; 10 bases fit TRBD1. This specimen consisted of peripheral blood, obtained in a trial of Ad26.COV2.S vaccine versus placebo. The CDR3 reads CASSPTTGGGYTF. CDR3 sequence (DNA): TGTGCCAGCAGCCCAACGACAGGGGGCGGCTACACCTTC.